A single sample is the source of the 3 T cell receptor beta chains below, sequenced in a study of control samples from healthy donors and cancer patients. TCRdb's copy holds only in-frame clones and misses some; the assay was immunoSEQ multiplex PCR. The sample holds roughly 80,000 clones, around nine tenths seen once. Sample: blood. The receptors were sampled from a woman in her forties or fifties in good health.

The chain has TRBV6-1 and TRBJ2-2; TRBD2 aligns across 11 bases. Germline-derived CDR1 and CDR2 are MNHNS and SASEGT. This CDR3 is 18 amino acids long. J was trimmed by 2 bases and V by 0 bases; bases with no gene match: 5. The CDR3 nucleotides are TGTGCCAGCAGTGAAGCGATTAGCGGGGGGGCCAACACCGGGGAGCTGTTTTTT. This translates into CASSEAISGGANTGELFF.

Concerning this clone itself: This probably arose from a read error, given a far larger clone one base away. V usage is TRBV2 and J usage is TRBJ2-3; TRBD1 aligns across 7 bases. The CDR3 loop spans 15 amino acids. V shed 4 bases, J shed 0 bases, and the junction held 4 bases outside the gene matches. Germline CDR1 SNHLY, CDR2 FYNNEI. CDR3 DNA: TGTGCCAGCAGTGCTGGGACAGCTAGCACAGATACGCAGTATTTT. Protein: CASSAGTASTDTQYF.

This chain links TRBV10-3 with TRBJ1-4; D is perhaps TRBD1 (5 bases). In germline, CDR1 is ENHRY, CDR2 SYGVKD. This CDR3 comprises 14 residues. V was cut by 1 base and J by 7 bases, with 10 bases left in between. CDR3 bases: TGTGCCATCAGTGAGTTTGGGGCGGCTGAAAAACTGTTTTTT. It is translated as CAISEFGAAEKLFF.